These 32 T cell receptor beta chains were all obtained from the same sample, sequenced in a study of blood T cells in healthy people across ages. Together with a sample-barcoded 5' primer, a J-beta primer mix was included in a second PCR lasting roughly 6 to 12 cycles. TCRdb re-derived calls from the 5' RACE reads in MiXCR, one entry per CDR3 protein. The data show approximately 680,000 distinct CDR3 sequences, with around 32% seen just once and 15% held by the top ten. The sequencing input was blood. These receptors were obtained from a woman older than 75 in good health.

The chain recombines TRBV20-1 with TRBJ2-3; 7 nucleotides agree with TRBD2. Germline CDR1 DFQATT, CDR2 SNEGSKA (reference sequence). V trimming: 0 bases; J trimming: 2 bases; junction bases outside the gene matches: 20. The CDR3 runs to 20 residues. CDR3 amino acids: CSARDVGSLADHQYTDTQYF. In nucleotides, the CDR3 is TGCAGTGCTAGAGATGTTGGGTCTCTAGCGGACCACCAATACACAGATACGCAGTATTTT.

This clonotype has ten or more counts. This sequence joins TRBV4-1 and TRBJ2-3; 9 nucleotides agree with TRBD1. The V segment lost 3 bases and the J segment 0 bases; nucleotides outside the gene matches: 4. Germline V gene sequence: CDR1 MGHRA, CDR2 YSYEKL. CDR3 size: 16 residues. CDR3 protein: CASSQRTGASTDTQYF. The CDR3 nucleotides read TGCGCCAGCAGCCAGCGGACAGGGGCGAGCACAGATACGCAGTATTTT.

The sample holds many counts of this clonotype. V is TRBV11-2 and J is TRBJ2-6, with 7 nucleotides matching TRBD1. The CDR3 spans 15 residues. With 6 bases clipped from V and 4 bases from J, the junction kept 6 bases outside the gene matches. CDR1 is SGHAT and CDR2 is FQNNGV in the germline V gene. This chain's CDR3 is CASRITGVGANVLTF. DNA of the CDR3: TGTGCCAGCAGAATTACAGGGGTCGGGGCCAACGTCCTGACTTTC.

The sample holds one count of this clonotype. One end of the junction varies from germline; a read error may be responsible. The chain joins TRBV12-3 or TRBV12-4 to TRBJ2-3; TRBD1 matches 8 bases. CDR3 length: 15 amino acids. The CDR3 sequence is CASSLGQGNADTQYF. The CDR3 coding sequence is TGTGCCAGCAGTTTAGGACAGGGGAACGCAGATACGCAGTATTTC.

The rearrangement joins TRBV30 to TRBJ2-5; TRBD1 agrees at 7 bases. This CDR3 has 18 amino acids. The germline gives CDR1 GTSNPN, CDR2 SVGIG (reference sequence). V shed 2 bases and J 0 bases; nucleotides not matched to a gene: 15. CDR3 amino acids: CAWSPLSQGVAYQETQYF. Here the CDR3 DNA reads TGTGCCTGGAGTCCTCTATCCCAGGGGGTAGCATACCAAGAGACCCAGTACTTC.

This clonotype has just a few counts. The genes are TRBV7-3 and TRBJ1-1, with D unclear. CDR3 length: 16 amino acids. Trimming took off 2 bases at V and 2 bases at J, with 15 bases between the two ends. Germline V lookup: CDR1 SGHTA, CDR2 FQGTGA. CDR3 sequence reads: CASSLYSRTQNTEAFF. In DNA form, the CDR3 reads TGTGCCAGCAGCTTATATAGCAGGACCCAAAACACTGAAGCTTTCTTT.

J is TRBJ1-5 and V is TRBV2, with TRBD1 as a possible D gene (5 bases). Germline V gene data show CDR1 as SNHLY and CDR2 as FYNNEI. The CDR3 consists of 14 residues. The V and J ends lost 3 bases and 7 bases respectively, with 13 bases between them. The CDR3 loop reads CASSENRFGQPQHF. The DNA of the CDR3 is TGTGCCAGCAGTGAGAACAGGTTCGGGCAGCCCCAGCATTTT.

This clonotype was observed a handful of times. This sequence joins TRBV6-5 and TRBJ2-3; D call uncertain. V shed 5 bases and J shed 0 bases, with 12 bases lying between them. This CDR3 region has 15 residues. Germline CDR1 reads MNHEY; CDR2 reads SVGAGI. CDR3 nucleotides: TGTGCCAGCAGTGCCCAAGGACCCAGCACAGATACGCAGTATTTT. Its protein product is CASSAQGPSTDTQYF.

The chain is built from TRBV3-1 and TRBJ1-2; D gene uncertain. Between the trimmed V and J ends, which lost 4 bases and 4 bases, there was a span of 10 bases. This CDR3 has 13 residues. The germline V gene has CDR1 LGHDT and CDR2 YNNKEL (reference sequence). CDR3 nucleotides: TGTGCCAGCAGCCCTGTTCGGGCCTATGGCTACACCTTC. Protein sequence: CASSPVRAYGYTF.

The sample holds many counts of this clonotype. The chain is built from TRBV20-1 and TRBJ2-3; possible D gene TRBD2, 7 bases. The V end was cut by 1 base, the J end by 7 bases, with 12 bases between. The CDR3 consists of 13 residues. Germline V gene data show CDR1 as DFQATT and CDR2 as SNEGSKA (reference sequence). CDR3 region: CSARVGGGYTQYF. CDR3 coding DNA: TGCAGTGCTAGAGTAGGGGGGGGGTATACGCAGTATTTT.

This clonotype has ten or more counts. The rearrangement links TRBV6-5 to TRBJ2-5; maybe TRBD1 (5 bases). From germline, CDR1 is MNHEY and CDR2 SVGAGI. Trimming took 6 bases from V and 9 from J, leaving 20 bases between them. The CDR3 totals 14 residues. The chain's CDR3 is CASSRASLVSAQYF. DNA for the CDR3: TGTGCCAGCAGCAGGGCCAGTCTGGTTTCGGCCCAGTACTTC.

In its sample, this clonotype was seen a few times. The chain links TRBV5-1 to TRBJ1-1, with a possible D match to TRBD1 (6 bases). This CDR3 has 16 residues. Germline CDR1 and CDR2: SGHRS and YFSETQ. Trimming stripped 0 bases from V and 1 base from J, with 13 bases between. The CDR3 region has the DNA TGCGCCAGCAGCTTGGCCTGGGGGCGGGGGAACACTGAAGCTTTCTTT. Translation gives CASSLAWGRGNTEAFF.

The rearrangement uses TRBV20-1 and TRBJ1-1; D ambiguous. Trimming pared 1 base from V and 1 base from J, leaving 7 bases between. Germline CDR1 reads DFQATT; CDR2 reads SNEGSKA (reference sequence). This CDR3 comprises 13 residues. The CDR3 DNA follows: TGCAGTGCTAGAGTCGATTCGAACACTGAAGCTTTCTTT. Its translation is CSARVDSNTEAFF.

The chain uses TRBV5-1 and TRBJ2-5; 8 nucleotides line up with TRBD1. The CDR3 is 14 residues long. Trimming removed 4 bases from V and 5 bases from J; junction bases left unmatched: 7. In germline, CDR1 is SGHRS, CDR2 YFSETQ. CDR3 coding DNA: TGCGCCAGCAGCGTCCAGGGGGCAGGGGAGACCCAGTACTTC. Translation gives CASSVQGAGETQYF.

This clonotype was seen many times. The V call is TRBV12-5, the J call TRBJ2-5; TRBD1 matches 7 bases. CDR1 and CDR2 from the germline V gene are LGHNT and FRNRAP. This CDR3 contains 14 residues. The junction had 13 bases not matched to a gene; V was cut back by 6 bases and J by 9 bases. As DNA, the CDR3 is TGTGCTAGTGGGGCCTCAGGACAGGTAGTGGCCCAGTACTTC. The encoded protein is CASGASGQVVAQYF.

This clonotype was found once. The chain is built from TRBV5-5 and TRBJ2-7, with D unresolved. Germline-derived CDR1 and CDR2 are SGHKS and YYEKEE (reference sequence). The CDR3 consists of 12 residues. Trimming removed 4 bases at V and 5 bases at J, with 10 bases between. The CDR3 loop reads CASSRSSNEQYF. For the CDR3, the DNA is TGTGCCAGCAGCCGTAGCAGCAACGAGCAGTACTTC.

This clonotype was seen only a few times. V is TRBV10-3 and J is TRBJ1-2, with a tentative D call TRBD1 (5 bases). With 8 bases removed from V and 6 bases from J, the gap between germline ends came to 13 bases. The CDR3 extends over 12 amino acids. The germline V gene has CDR1 ENHRY and CDR2 SYGVKD. As DNA, the CDR3 is TGTGCCATCGGCCGGGGCCCGGATGGCTACACCTTC. Translating it yields CAIGRGPDGYTF.

This clonotype turned up a few times. This may stem from a read error, because a much larger clone lies one nucleotide away. The chain uses TRBV30 and TRBJ2-5; 7 nucleotides agree with TRBD1. This CDR3 is 13 amino acids long. The germline V gene has CDR1 GTSNPN and CDR2 SVGIG (reference sequence). V lost 7 bases, J lost 11 bases, and 16 bases stayed unmatched. The CDR3 region has the DNA TGTGCCTCCACAGGACAGGTTGGGGATGAGCAGTACTTC. Translating gives CASTGQVGDEQYF.

Many counts were recorded for this clonotype. The rearrangement uses TRBV4-2 and TRBJ2-1; D remains unclear. The V gene's germline CDR1 is LGHNA and CDR2 YNFKEQ. V was trimmed by 3 bases and J by 5 bases, leaving 8 bases between them. This CDR3 is built from 13 residues. CDR3 coding DNA: TGTGCCAGCAGCCATGGACCGAACAATGAGCAGTTCTTC. This sequence encodes CASSHGPNNEQFF.

Many counts were recorded for this clonotype. As DNA, the CDR3 is TGTGCCAGCAGCCGTGGACAGGGTGGGAATTCACCCCTCCACTTT. Translation gives CASSRGQGGNSPLHF. This chain uses TRBV6-5 with TRBJ1-6; TRBD1 matches at 8 bases. The CDR3 consists of 15 residues. The germline CDR1 and CDR2 sequences are MNHEY and SVGAGI. After removal of 6 bases from V and 7 bases from J, the junction contained 8 bases not matched to a gene.

The V call is TRBV12-3 or TRBV12-4, the J call TRBJ2-7; no reliable D call. There are 14 residues in the CDR3. Trimming shortened V by 8 bases and J by 0 bases, and 14 bases separated the two germline ends. Here the CDR3 DNA reads TGTGCCAGCTCCTCGTGGAGAGGCTCCTACGAGCAGTACTTC. It is translated as CASSSWRGSYEQYF.

This clonotype was found a few times. V and J are TRBV12-3 or TRBV12-4 and TRBJ1-1; 9 positions match TRBD1. CDR3 size: 13 residues. The junction had 2 bases not matched to a gene; V was cut back by 4 bases and J by 5 bases. The CDR3 DNA reads as TGTGCCAGCAGTTACAGGGGGCGAACTGAAGCTTTCTTT. Protein product: CASSYRGRTEAFF.

The V gene is TRBV6-1, the J gene TRBJ1-5, with a possible D match to TRBD1 (6 bases). The CDR3 sequence is 18 residues long. Deletions cut 5 bases from V and 0 bases from J, with 20 bases between. Germline V CDR1 and CDR2: MNHNS, SASEGT. The CDR3 nucleotides are TGTGCCAGCAGTCATGGATACAGGGATCCCTATAGCAATCAGCCCCAGCATTTT. Translated: CASSHGYRDPYSNQPQHF.

This clonotype was observed a few times. CDR3 protein: CSVEETAGWAFF. The DNA of the CDR3 is TGCAGCGTTGAAGAGACAGCCGGTTGGGCTTTCTTT. The V and J genes are TRBV29-1 and TRBJ1-1, with a weak D call TRBD1 (5 bases). The CDR3 has 12 residues. V lost 0 bases and J lost 11, with 13 bases in between. Germline V gene sequence: CDR1 SQVTM, CDR2 ANQGSEA.

Concerning this clonotype: A single base separates this from a much larger clone, so it may be a read error. The chain is built from TRBV20-1 and TRBJ2-3; 10 positions agree with TRBD1. Losses at the gene ends were 1 base for V and 0 bases for J; bases not matched to a gene: 7. Per the germline V gene, CDR1 is DFQATT and CDR2 is SNEGSKA (reference sequence). The CDR3 consists of 17 residues. The CDR3: CSARVRQGATSTDTQYF. As DNA, the CDR3 is TGCAGTGCTAGAGTCCGACAGGGGGCGACTAGCACAGATACGCAGTATTTT.

This clonotype was seen at least ten times. The CDR3 protein is CASSQPGANYGYTF. CDR3 in DNA: TGCGCCAGCAGCCAGCCGGGAGCTAACTATGGCTACACCTTC. The rearrangement joins TRBV4-3 to TRBJ1-2; D call uncertain. V gave up 3 bases and J gave up 0 bases, with 8 bases separating them. Germline CDR1 LGHNA, CDR2 YSLEER. This CDR3 has 14 amino acids.

The table lists this clonotype with a few counts. One base away lies a much larger clone, so this may be a sequencing read error. This chain joins TRBV12-3 or TRBV12-4 and TRBJ2-3; a weak D match, TRBD1 (6 bases). The CDR3 runs to 13 residues. The V end was cut by 8 bases, the J end by 4 bases, with 13 bases between. CDR3 bases: TGTGCCAGCCGGACAGTTGGTGCAGATACGCAGTATTTT. Its protein is CASRTVGADTQYF.

Regarding this clonotype: A read error may be the cause here, since a much bigger clone is one base away. The J gene is TRBJ2-7, the V gene TRBV4-1, with D possibly being TRBD1 (6 bases). CDR1 MGHRA and CDR2 YSYEKL come from the germline V gene. CDR3 size: 14 residues. The ends were cut back, 6 bases at V and 7 bases at J, with 19 bases in the middle. The CDR3 protein is CASSVSEGDPEQYF. The CDR3 bases are TGCGCCAGCAGTGTGTCCGAGGGGGACCCTGAGCAGTACTTC.

This clonotype was observed many times. This rearrangement joins TRBV7-9 to TRBJ1-2; 7 nucleotides agree with TRBD1. The CDR3 length is 12 residues. V shed 3 bases, J shed 7 bases, and the junction held 2 bases outside the gene matches. Germline CDR1 is SEHNR and CDR2 is FQNEAQ (reference sequence). This CDR3 is CASSLGQLGYTF. Written as DNA, the CDR3 is TGTGCCAGCAGCTTGGGACAGCTTGGCTACACCTTC. The full variable domain, in which reference TRBV7-9 and TRBJ1-2 provide the parts outside the CDR3, is DTGVSQNPRHKITKRGQNVTFRCDPISEHNRLYWYRQTLGQGPEFLTYFQNEAQLEKSRLLSDRFSAERPKGSFSTLEIQRTEQGDSAMYLCASSLGQLGYTFGSGTRLTVV.

This clonotype was recorded many times. The chain combines TRBV6-1 with TRBJ2-3, with 10 bases matching TRBD2. CDR3 length: 18 amino acids. Germline CDR1 reads MNHNS; CDR2 reads SASEGT. V lost 4 bases to trimming and J lost 1 base; unmatched junction nucleotides: 11. In DNA, the CDR3 is TGTGCCAGCAGTGTTACCGGGACTAGCGACTCCGGCACAGATACGCAGTATTTT. It encodes CASSVTGTSDSGTDTQYF.

Turning to this clonotype: A much more abundant neighbour one base away suggests this may be a read error. The V call is TRBV5-1, the J call TRBJ1-2; tentative D call: TRBD1 (5 bases). The length of the CDR3 is 16 residues. The germline V gene encodes CDR1 SGHRS and CDR2 YFSETQ. This CDR3 reads CASIGEGTGANYGCTF. DNA of the CDR3: TGCGCCAGCATCGGGGAGGGGACGGGAGCTAACTATGGCTGCACCTTC. Drawing the rest from reference TRBV5-1 and TRBJ1-2, the complete variable domain is KAGVTQTPRYLIKTRGQQVTLSCSPISGHRSVSWYQQTPGQGLQFLFEYFSETQRNKGNFPGRFSGRQFSNSRSEMNVSTLELGDSALYLCASIGEGTGANYGCTFGSGTRLTVV.

This chain uses TRBV7-2 with TRBJ1-4; no clear D gene. This CDR3 contains 16 residues. Germline values: CDR1 SGHTA, CDR2 FQGNSA. Deletions cut 4 bases from V and 0 bases from J, with 12 bases between. DNA of the CDR3: TGTGCCAGCAGCTCCCGGACCGCGGCAACTAATGAAAAACTGTTTTTT. Translating it yields CASSSRTAATNEKLFF.